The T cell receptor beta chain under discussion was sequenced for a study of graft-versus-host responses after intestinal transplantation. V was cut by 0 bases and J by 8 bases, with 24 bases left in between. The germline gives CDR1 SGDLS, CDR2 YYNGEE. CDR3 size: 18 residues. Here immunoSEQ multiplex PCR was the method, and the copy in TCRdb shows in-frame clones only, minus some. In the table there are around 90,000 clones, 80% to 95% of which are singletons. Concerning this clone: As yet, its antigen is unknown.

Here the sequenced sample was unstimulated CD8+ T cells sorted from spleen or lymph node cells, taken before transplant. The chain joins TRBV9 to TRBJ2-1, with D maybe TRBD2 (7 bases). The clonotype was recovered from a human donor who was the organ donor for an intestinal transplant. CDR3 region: CASSVEPSGTLGGDEQFF. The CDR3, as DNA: TGTGCCAGCAGCGTAGAACCCTCGGGGACATTGGGGGGGGATGAGCAGTTCTTC.